Presented here are 6 T cell receptor beta chains from one specimen sequenced in a study of cytomegalovirus exposure and HLA in healthy donors. The PCR contained 60 Vbeta and 13 Jbeta primers. Some clones are missing from TCRdb's copy, which holds only in-frame ones; the method was immunoSEQ multiplex PCR. This sample has 200,000 or so clones, with 70% to 85% found just once. Sequenced input: PBMCs. These receptors were obtained from a boy aged 2 to 10 in good health and CMV-seronegative.

The chain uses TRBV7-2 and TRBJ2-1, with a possible D match to TRBD2 (5 bases). This CDR3 has 12 amino acids. Trimming removed 10 bases from V and 9 bases from J, with 16 bases in between. Germline V gene data show CDR1 as SGHTA and CDR2 as FQGNSA. The CDR3 here is CATKLDRGEQFF. In DNA, the CDR3 is TGTGCCACCAAGCTAGATCGGGGTGAGCAGTTCTTC.

This clone was detected only a few times. The chain has TRBV7-2 and TRBJ1-2; 7 nucleotides line up with TRBD1. Germline V gene sequence: CDR1 SGHTA, CDR2 FQGNSA. There are 13 residues in the CDR3. V shed 5 bases, J shed 4 bases, and the junction held 4 bases outside the gene matches. DNA for the CDR3: TGTGCCAGCAGCCGAACAGGGGCCTATGGCTACACCTTC. This translates into CASSRTGAYGYTF.

This chain joins TRBV19 and TRBJ2-4; D is unclear. CDR1 and CDR2 (germline): LNHDA, SQIVND (reference sequence). The CDR3 is 13 residues long. V was shortened by 11 bases and J by 1 base, with 12 bases between the two germline ends. Written as DNA, the CDR3 is TGTGCCTCCTCGACAAGTGCCAAAAACATTCAGTACTTC. This encodes CASSTSAKNIQYF.

The rearrangement links TRBV5-4 to TRBJ1-1; D call uncertain. Trimming removed 1 base at V and 7 bases at J, with 8 bases between. CDR3 length: 12 amino acids. Germline CDR1 reads SGHNT; CDR2 reads YYREEE (reference sequence). CDR3 DNA: TGTGCCAGCAGCTTGTCCCAGGATGAAGCTTTCTTT. This gives the protein CASSLSQDEAFF.

The chain employs TRBV2 and TRBJ1-5; D perhaps matches TRBD1 (5 bases). Trimming shortened V by 4 bases and J by 0 bases, and 7 bases separated the two germline ends. This CDR3 comprises 14 residues. Looked up from germline, CDR1 is SNHLY and CDR2 is FYNNEI. CDR3 sequence: CASSGQTSNQPQHF. CDR3 bases: TGTGCCAGCAGTGGACAGACTAGCAATCAGCCCCAGCATTTT.

This sequence joins TRBV6-5 and TRBJ1-2; D is possibly TRBD1 (5 bases). The CDR3 spans 13 residues. Per the germline V gene, CDR1 is MNHEY and CDR2 is SVGAGI. V was trimmed by 6 bases and J by 8 bases, leaving 16 bases between them. This CDR3 is CASRRVAGPGYTF. The CDR3 coding sequence is TGTGCCAGCAGACGCGTCGCGGGGCCCGGCTACACCTTC.